The present entry profiles one TCR beta chain with its context. These data belong to a study of blood T cell repertoires in COVID-19. In the study overall: T cells, B-cell-depleted T cells, or PBMCs supplied cDNA or gDNA.

Trimming pared 2 bases from V and 0 bases from J, leaving 8 bases between. The CDR3 is 15 residues long. Germline loops: CDR1 WNHNN, CDR2 SYGVQD (reference sequence). As processed by the authors: Amplification from reference gene primers served as the basis for estimated nucleated cell counts. Assay used: immunoSEQ multiplex PCR; TCRdb lists only in-frame clones, some missing. V and J calls and clone size follow that table, whereas D and trimming were derived from the DNA. The sample gives approximately 65,000 clones, 86% of which show up once; 0.9% to 1.5% is in the top ten. The V call is TRBV10-1, the J call TRBJ1-3; D gene uncertain. This receptor was identified in a man in his forties with acute or convalescent COVID-19. The specimen was peripheral blood. CDR3 loop: CASSERRASGNTIYF. CDR3 coding DNA: TGCGCCAGCAGTGAGCGTCGAGCCTCTGGAAACACCATATATTTT.